One sample yielded the 28 T cell receptor beta chains listed below, sequenced in a study of OX40 agonist ivuxolimab in advanced cancers. Only in-frame clones appear in the TCRdb table, and some are missing; sequencing was by immunoSEQ multiplex PCR. Counted here are around 70,000 clones, around nine tenths occurring once; the ten biggest clones make up 2.5% to 3%. The sample was CD4+ or CD8+ T cells sorted from blood, taken in a trial of the OX40 agonist ivuxolimab. These receptors were obtained from an adult with an advanced solid tumor such as melanoma, head and neck, liver or kidney cancer.

The chain couples TRBV18 to TRBJ2-7; the D gene is possibly TRBD2 (6 bases). Germline V gene sequence: CDR1 KGHSH, CDR2 LQKENI. The CDR3 runs 13 residues. Trimming took 2 bases from V and 2 from J, leaving 7 bases between them. The CDR3 here is CASSPGTPYEQYF. In DNA form, the CDR3 reads TGTGCCAGCTCACCAGGGACTCCCTACGAGCAGTACTTC.

The rearrangement joins TRBV27 to TRBJ1-5; maybe TRBD1 (5 bases). This CDR3 region has 12 residues. Trimming took 5 bases from V and 9 from J, leaving 11 bases between them. Germline loops: CDR1 MNHEY, CDR2 SMNVEV (reference sequence). The CDR3 nucleotides are TGTGCCAGCAGTGGGGGGGATCTGCCCCAGCATTTT. Protein sequence: CASSGGDLPQHF.

The rearrangement uses TRBV10-3 and TRBJ2-7, with D perhaps given as TRBD1 or TRBD2 (5 bases each). V was trimmed by 6 bases and J by 3 bases, leaving 12 bases between them. Germline lookup yields CDR1 ENHRY and CDR2 SYGVKD. The CDR3 runs to 13 residues. Here the CDR3 DNA reads TGTGCCATCAGCCGGGACGGAATCTACGAGCAGTACTTC. It is translated as CAISRDGIYEQYF.

The genes are TRBV19 and TRBJ2-7; D may be TRBD1 (5 bases). The length of the CDR3 is 15 residues. Germline-derived CDR1 and CDR2 are LNHDA and SQIVND (reference sequence). V was shortened by 5 bases and J by 3 bases, with 17 bases between the two germline ends. This CDR3 is CASSSAAGLDYEQYF. CDR3 nucleotide sequence: TGTGCCAGTAGTTCCGCTGCAGGGTTGGACTACGAGCAGTACTTC.

This clone was seen just once. This chain's CDR3 is CASSLRIGDGALQETQYF. The CDR3 DNA sequence: TGCGCCAGCAGCTTGCGGATTGGGGACGGGGCACTACAAGAGACCCAGTACTTC. The chain carries TRBV5-1 and TRBJ2-5, with D perhaps being TRBD1 or TRBD2 (5 bases each). The CDR3 sequence is 18 residues long. Trimming removed 1 base at V and 2 bases at J, with 21 bases between. Germline CDR1 SGHRS, CDR2 YFSETQ.

The chain has TRBV10-3 and TRBJ1-1; TRBD1 aligns across 7 bases. V was pared by 6 bases and J by 9 bases, with 13 bases of the junction left unmatched. The CDR3 is 14 residues long. Germline V gives CDR1 ENHRY, CDR2 SYGVKD. The DNA of the CDR3 is TGTGCCATCAGGGGGGCACTACAGGGGAGCCAAGCTTTCTTT. It encodes CAIRGALQGSQAFF.

The gene calls are TRBV27 and TRBJ2-5; 8 positions match TRBD2. Germline CDR1 MNHEY, CDR2 SMNVEV (reference sequence). The CDR3 contains 15 residues. J gave up 4 bases and V 2 bases, and 6 bases lay outside the gene matches. The CDR3 reads CASSLKREFRETQYF. The CDR3 DNA follows: TGTGCCAGCAGTTTAAAGCGGGAGTTTCGAGAGACCCAGTACTTC.

The rearrangement joins TRBV18 to TRBJ1-1; unclear D gene. Germline V lookup: CDR1 KGHSH, CDR2 LQKENI. V lost 4 bases and J 3 bases, leaving 27 bases between the germline ends. CDR3 size: 19 residues. CDR3 sequence reads: CASSLGLRTRRRKDTEAFF. In nucleotides, the CDR3 is TGTGCCAGCTCACTTGGTTTAAGGACCAGGAGGCGTAAGGACACTGAAGCTTTCTTT.

The chain joins TRBV4-1 to TRBJ1-6, with D unclear. Germline V gene lookup returns CDR1 MGHRA and CDR2 YSYEKL. V lost 0 bases and J 0 bases, leaving 6 bases between the germline ends. The CDR3 has 16 amino acids. The CDR3 spells CASSQEASSYNSPLHF. The CDR3, as DNA: TGCGCCAGCAGCCAAGAGGCGAGCTCCTATAATTCACCCCTCCACTTT.

The chain carries TRBV6-5 and TRBJ1-1, with 7 bases aligning to TRBD1. J gave up 11 bases and V 5 bases, and 14 bases lay outside the gene matches. The V gene's germline CDR1 is MNHEY and CDR2 SVGAGI. The CDR3 is 14 residues long. In DNA, the CDR3 is TGTGCCAGCAGTGACCCAAACAGGGGAGTAGGGGCTTTCTTT. Its protein is CASSDPNRGVGAFF.

This clone was observed once. V usage is TRBV5-1 and J usage is TRBJ2-7; tentative D call: TRBD1 (7 bases). The CDR3 consists of 14 residues. V dropped 3 bases and J dropped 3 bases, with 13 bases sitting between them. Germline CDR1 and CDR2: SGHRS and YFSETQ. The CDR3, as DNA: TGCGCCAGCAGCTGGGGGGACAGCCTCTACGAGCAGTACTTC. Protein product: CASSWGDSLYEQYF.

The chain has TRBV10-3 and TRBJ2-7, with D possibly matching TRBD2 (6 bases). The CDR3 covers 16 residues. Germline V CDR1 and CDR2: ENHRY, SYGVKD. V dropped 6 bases and J dropped 2 bases, with 20 bases sitting between them. For the CDR3, the DNA is TGTGCCATCAGCCCCACGGTGGGCGGGAACCCCTACGAGCAGTACTTC. Its protein is CAISPTVGGNPYEQYF.

In its sample, this clone was seen once. V is TRBV5-8 and J is TRBJ2-6; D could derive from TRBD1 or TRBD2 (6 bases each). There are 17 residues in the CDR3. Deletions cut 0 bases from V and 2 bases from J, with 12 bases between. CDR1 is SGHTS and CDR2 is YDEGEE in the germline V gene. This CDR3 reads CASSLAGGAAGANVLTF. Written as DNA, the CDR3 is TGTGCCAGCAGCTTGGCCGGGGGCGCGGCTGGGGCCAACGTCCTGACTTTC.

The chain combines TRBV6-5 with TRBJ2-1, with 9 bases aligning to TRBD1. Germline-derived CDR1 and CDR2 are MNHEY and SVGAGI. The V segment lost 4 bases and the J segment 4 bases; nucleotides outside the gene matches: 5. The CDR3 has 15 residues. The CDR3 loop is CASSWGQGQYNEQFF. Here the CDR3 DNA reads TGTGCCAGCAGTTGGGGACAGGGTCAATACAATGAGCAGTTCTTC.

The chain has TRBV5-6 and TRBJ2-2; D unresolved. This CDR3 is 14 amino acids long. V was trimmed by 0 bases and J by 6 bases, leaving 9 bases between them. Germline-derived CDR1 and CDR2 are SGHDT and YYEEEE. The DNA of the CDR3 is TGTGCCAGCAGCTTGGAAAACTCCGCCGGGGAGCTGTTTTTT. Protein sequence: CASSLENSAGELFF.

The chain is built from TRBV11-3 and TRBJ1-1; D is unclear. CDR1 SGHNT and CDR2 YENEEA come from the germline V gene. This CDR3 spans 11 amino acids. V gave up 7 bases and J gave up 7 bases, with 10 bases separating them. CDR3 in amino acids: CASTLEGEAFF. The CDR3 DNA follows: TGTGCCAGCACCCTCGAAGGTGAAGCTTTCTTT. Filled out from reference TRBV11-3 and TRBJ1-1, the complete variable domain reads EAGVVQSPRYKIIEKKQPVAFWCNPISGHNTLYWYLQNLGQGPELLIRYENEEAVDDSQLPKDRFSAERLKGVDSTLKIQPAELGDSAVYLCASTLEGEAFFGQGTRLTVV.

The chain recombines TRBV2 with TRBJ1-5; D is undetermined. V dropped 4 bases and J dropped 0 bases, with 1 base sitting between them. CDR3 length: 12 residues. In germline, CDR1 is SNHLY, CDR2 FYNNEI. CDR3 nucleotides: TGTGCCAGCAGTGTTAGCAATCAGCCCCAGCATTTT. Encoded protein: CASSVSNQPQHF.

The rearrangement joins TRBV5-6 to TRBJ2-5; maybe TRBD2 (6 bases). The CDR3 is 13 amino acids. The V gene's germline CDR1 is SGHDT and CDR2 YYEEEE. Trimming took off 4 bases at V and 7 bases at J, with 14 bases between the two ends. The CDR3 DNA reads as TGTGCCAGCAGCCCCGAGGGAGGCGGGACCCAGTACTTC. It encodes CASSPEGGGTQYF. The variable domain in full, completed from reference TRBV5-6 and TRBJ2-5, reads DAGVTQSPTHLIKTRGQQVTLRCSPKSGHDTVSWYQQALGQGPQFIFQYYEEEERQRGNFPDRFSGHQFPNYSSELNVNALLLGDSALYLCASSPEGGGTQYFGPGTRLLVL.

V is TRBV9 and J is TRBJ2-1; D remains unclear. There are 15 residues in the CDR3. Per the germline V gene, CDR1 is SGDLS and CDR2 is YYNGEE. With 4 bases removed from V and 4 bases from J, the gap between germline ends came to 15 bases. CDR3 DNA sequence: TGTGCCAGCAGCCCGGCTGGACCAAGTTACAATGAGCAGTTCTTC. Translated: CASSPAGPSYNEQFF.

V and J are TRBV2 and TRBJ2-7, with D uncertain. The CDR3 length is 16 residues. Germline lookup yields CDR1 SNHLY and CDR2 FYNNEI. Trimming stripped 0 bases from V and 0 bases from J, with 12 bases between. This CDR3 reads CASSEASSALSYEQYF. The CDR3 region has the DNA TGTGCCAGCAGTGAAGCTTCATCGGCGCTCTCCTACGAGCAGTACTTC.

This rearrangement joins TRBV7-2 to TRBJ2-7, with TRBD2 matching 10 bases. Germline CDR1 and CDR2: SGHTA and FQGNSA. V was clipped by 7 bases and J by 3 bases; unmatched bases: 3. The CDR3 extends over 13 amino acids. The CDR3 coding sequence is TGTGCCAGCACCCGGACTAGCGGCTACGAGCAGTACTTC. As protein: CASTRTSGYEQYF.

The J gene is TRBJ2-1, the V gene TRBV6-6; no clear D gene. From germline, CDR1 is MNHNY and CDR2 SVGAGI (reference sequence). Trimming stripped 2 bases from V and 0 bases from J, with 5 bases between. The CDR3 extends over 14 amino acids. The CDR3 DNA reads as TGTGCCAGCAGTTACGGCGGCTCCTACAATGAGCAGTTCTTC. This encodes CASSYGGSYNEQFF.

The chain couples TRBV25-1 to TRBJ2-7; D is unresolved. The CDR3 is 12 residues long. Germline V gene sequence: CDR1 MGHDK, CDR2 SYGVNS. V lost 5 bases to trimming and J lost 6 bases, with 11 bases between them. The CDR3, as DNA: TGTGCCAGCAGTTTAGGGATTGGCGAGCAGTACTTC. Protein sequence: CASSLGIGEQYF.

The J gene is TRBJ2-7, the V gene TRBV6-6; TRBD2 aligns across 8 bases. The CDR3 length is 15 residues. With V trimmed by 7 bases and J by 1 base, 9 bases remained unmatched. Germline CDR1 is MNHNY and CDR2 is SVGAGI (reference sequence). DNA of the CDR3: TGTGCCAGCAACGGGCGGGGGGCCGGATCCTACGAGCAGTACTTC. The encoded protein is CASNGRGAGSYEQYF.

This sequence joins TRBV19 and TRBJ2-1; TRBD1 might be the D (5 bases). CDR1 is LNHDA, CDR2 SQIVND, per germline (reference sequence). There are 15 residues in the CDR3. V shed 7 bases and J shed 6 bases, with 19 bases lying between them. CDR3 sequence: CASTPKWGFTNEQFF. The CDR3 region has the DNA TGTGCCAGTACCCCCAAGTGGGGCTTTACCAATGAGCAGTTCTTC.

This sequence joins TRBV7-8 and TRBJ2-1; D may correspond to TRBD1 or TRBD2 (6 bases each). Germline CDR1 and CDR2: SGHVS and FQNEAQ. The CDR3 is 16 amino acids. V dropped 0 bases and J dropped 9 bases, with 18 bases sitting between them. The DNA for the CDR3 is TGTGCCAGCAGCTTAGCGCGGGACACCGGCTTCAGTGAGCAGTTCTTC. Amino acid sequence: CASSLARDTGFSEQFF.

The rearrangement links TRBV6-4 to TRBJ2-2; tentatively, D is TRBD2 (5 bases). Germline assignment: CDR1 MRHNA and CDR2 SNTAGT. The CDR3 totals 14 residues. V lost 6 bases and J lost 5, with 13 bases in between. The CDR3: CASSASPGTGELFF. CDR3 DNA: TGTGCCAGCAGCGCCTCTCCGGGGACCGGGGAGCTGTTTTTT.

V gene TRBV7-6 combines with J gene TRBJ2-4, with 11 bases fitting TRBD2. From germline, CDR1 is SGHVS and CDR2 FNYEAQ. The CDR3 has 19 residues. J lost 15 bases, V lost 0 bases, and 22 bases had no gene match. CDR3 in amino acids: CASSLAIIGSGSGGARWYF. The CDR3 DNA reads as TGTGCCAGCAGCTTAGCTATTATCGGTAGTGGTAGCGGGGGGGCCCGGTGGTACTTC.